This TCR beta chain was sequenced during a study of control samples from healthy donors and cancer patients. J gave up 7 bases and V 2 bases, and 3 bases lay outside the gene matches. Germline assignment: CDR1 SEHNR and CDR2 FQNEAQ (reference sequence). The CDR3 runs 14 residues. TCRdb's table, derived via immunoSEQ multiplex PCR, lists solely in-frame clones and lacks some. The profile covers 100,000 to 150,000 clones, with roughly 92% appearing a single time and around 6% taken by the ten largest. The chain uses TRBV7-9 and TRBJ2-1, with 9 bases that match TRBD2. The sequence came from a man aged 18 to 29 in good health. Sequenced material: blood. CDR3 nucleotides: TGTGCCAGCAGCTTACTAGCGGGGTTAAATGAGCAGTTCTTC. Translation gives CASSLLAGLNEQFF.